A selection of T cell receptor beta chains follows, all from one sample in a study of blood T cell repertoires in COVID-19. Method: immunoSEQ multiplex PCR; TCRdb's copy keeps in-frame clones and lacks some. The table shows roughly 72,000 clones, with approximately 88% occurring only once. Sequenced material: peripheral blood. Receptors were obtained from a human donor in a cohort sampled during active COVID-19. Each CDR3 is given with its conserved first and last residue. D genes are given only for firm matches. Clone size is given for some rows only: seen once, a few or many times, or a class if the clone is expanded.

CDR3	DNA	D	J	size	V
CASSQDSVTDTQYF	TGTGCCAGCTCACAGGACAGTGTTACAGATACGCAGTATTTT	.	TRBJ2-3	.	TRBV18
CASSRPGTGTDTQYF	TGTGCCAGCAGCCGACCCGGGACAGGCACAGATACGCAGTATTTT	TRBD1	TRBJ2-3	.	TRBV5-6
CASSSQGTGATNEKLFF	TGCGCCAGCAGCTCGCAGGGTACGGGGGCAACTAATGAAAAACTGTTTTTT	.	TRBJ1-4	.	TRBV5-1
CASSQDWGGYEQYF	TGTGCCAGCAGCCAAGATTGGGGGGGCTACGAGCAGTACTTC	TRBD2	TRBJ2-7	.	TRBV3-1/TRBV3-2
CASSLGQGSGYTF	TGTGCCAGCAGCTTGGGACAGGGGTCTGGCTACACCTTC	TRBD1	TRBJ1-2	once	TRBV7-9
CAWNELAGGRRNEQFF	TGTGCCTGGAATGAACTAGCGGGGGGCCGCCGCAATGAGCAGTTCTTC	TRBD2	TRBJ2-1	.	TRBV30
CASSPSDSLAKNIQYF	TGTGCCAGCTCACCTTCGGACTCGTTAGCCAAAAACATTCAGTACTTC	.	TRBJ2-4	.	TRBV18
CASSEVASGGGTQYF	TGTGCCAGCAGTGAAGTTGCTAGCGGGGGTGGGACCCAGTACTTC	TRBD2	TRBJ2-5	few	TRBV6-1
CASSQDAWDTETYGYTF	TGTGCCAGCAGCCAAGATGCGTGGGACACAGAAACCTATGGCTACACCTTC	.	TRBJ1-2	.	TRBV3-1/TRBV3-2
CASSFSVGASYEQYF	TGTGCCAGCAGTTTCTCTGTGGGAGCGTCCTACGAGCAGTACTTC	.	TRBJ2-7	.	TRBV27
CASRELVGSNEQFF	TGTGCCAGCAGGGAACTAGTAGGAAGCAATGAGCAGTTCTTC	.	TRBJ2-1	.	TRBV2
CASSLGGSGANVLTF	TGCGCCAGCAGTTTGGGCGGGTCTGGGGCCAACGTCCTGACTTTC	.	TRBJ2-6	.	TRBV5-1
CASSHTTGISTDTQYF	TGTGCCAGCAGCCATACAACAGGGATTAGCACAGATACGCAGTATTTT	.	TRBJ2-3	.	TRBV7-9
CASSLGGAGQPQHF	TGTGCCAGTTCACTTGGAGGGGCGGGTCAGCCCCAGCATTTT	.	TRBJ1-5	.	TRBV19
CASSLGRQGETDTQYF	TGTGCCAGCAGCTTAGGACGACAGGGGGAAACAGATACGCAGTATTTT	TRBD1	TRBJ2-3	.	TRBV11-3
CASSLGGQGTGNTIYF	TGTGCCAGCAGCTTGGGGGGGCAGGGGACTGGAAACACCATATATTTT	.	TRBJ1-3	.	TRBV5-4
CASSLDSTSGHAEQFF	TGTGCCAGCAGCTTAGATTCTACTAGCGGGCATGCGGAGCAGTTCTTC	TRBD2	TRBJ2-1	.	TRBV11-2
CSGGTGTGYEQYF	TGCAGCGGGGGAACCGGGACAGGCTACGAGCAGTACTTC	TRBD1	TRBJ2-7	.	TRBV29-1
CASSLDKGLAGIGTQYF	TGTGCCAGCAGCTTAGACAAAGGACTAGCCGGGATCGGGACCCAGTACTTC	TRBD2	TRBJ2-5	.	TRBV11-2
CASRMGQNYGYTF	TGTGCCAGCAGGATGGGACAGAACTATGGCTACACCTTC	TRBD1	TRBJ1-2	.	TRBV6-4
CAISEGTSGEGEYF	TGTGCCATCAGTGAGGGGACTAGCGGGGAAGGCGAGTACTTC	TRBD2	TRBJ2-4	.	TRBV10-3
CASSSTSSGRARNIQYF	TGTGCCAGCAGCTCCACTTCTAGCGGGAGGGCCCGGAACATTCAGTACTTC	TRBD2	TRBJ2-4	.	TRBV5-4
CASSPGTGVYEQYF	TGTGCCAGCAGCCCCGGGACAGGGGTCTACGAGCAGTACTTC	TRBD1	TRBJ2-7	.	TRBV3-1/TRBV3-2
CASSLRASPRSTDTQYF	TGTGCCAGCAGCTTAAGGGCTAGCCCCCGAAGCACAGATACGCAGTATTTT	.	TRBJ2-3	.	TRBV7-3
CASSQDSGSATNVKNSPLHF	TGCGCCAGCAGCCAAGATTCGGGGTCGGCTACAAACGTTAAGAATTCACCCCTCCACTTT	.	TRBJ1-6	.	TRBV4-1
CASSPVGETQYF	TGTGCCAGCTCACCAGTCGGAGAGACCCAGTACTTC	.	TRBJ2-5	.	TRBV18
CASSPGTGGNTIYF	TGTGCCAGCAGCCCCGGGACAGGGGGAAACACCATATATTTT	TRBD1	TRBJ1-3	.	TRBV11-3
CASSLGGQSYEQYF	TGTGCCAGCAGCTTAGGCGGGCAGTCCTACGAGCAGTACTTC	.	TRBJ2-7	.	TRBV11-2
CASSLEGGVNYGYTF	TGTGCCAGCAGCTTGGAAGGGGGGGTGAACTATGGCTACACCTTC	.	TRBJ1-2	.	TRBV5-4
CASRERGIYNEQFF	TGTGCCAGCAGGGAGCGGGGGATTTACAATGAGCAGTTCTTC	TRBD2	TRBJ2-1	once	TRBV2
CASSITGRETQYF	TGTGCCAGCAGCATTACGGGGAGGGAGACCCAGTACTTC	.	TRBJ2-5	.	TRBV28
CASRRLGLAGDTQYF	TGTGCCAGCAGAAGGTTAGGGCTAGCGGGAGATACGCAGTATTTT	TRBD2	TRBJ2-3	.	TRBV2
CASSLRSGSYNEQFF	TGTGCCAGCAGCTTACGCAGCGGGAGTTACAATGAGCAGTTCTTC	TRBD2	TRBJ2-1	.	TRBV7-9
CASSLGGFVETQYF	TGCGCCAGCAGCTTGGGAGGGTTTGTCGAGACCCAGTACTTC	.	TRBJ2-5	.	TRBV5-1
CASSLDRYTDTQYF	TGTGCCAGCAGCCTGGACAGGTACACAGATACGCAGTATTTT	TRBD1	TRBJ2-3	.	TRBV6-6
CASSQHEGQEDEKLFF	TGTGCCAGCAGCCAACACGAAGGACAGGAAGATGAAAAACTGTTTTTT	TRBD1	TRBJ1-4	.	TRBV4-2
CASSPQRATYNEQFF	TGTGCCAGCAGCCCGCAGCGGGCGACATACAATGAGCAGTTCTTC	.	TRBJ2-1	.	TRBV7-3
CASSLIYELAGGPHYEQYF	TGTGCCAGCAGCCTCATCTATGAGCTAGCGGGAGGGCCCCACTACGAGCAGTACTTC	TRBD2	TRBJ2-7	.	TRBV3-1/TRBV3-2
CASSQGTSGSTDTQYF	TGTGCCAGCAGCCAAGGGACTAGCGGGAGCACAGATACGCAGTATTTT	TRBD2	TRBJ2-3	.	TRBV7-3
CASSQGTGSGVTQYF	TGTGCCAGCAGCCAAGGGACAGGGTCGGGCGTTACGCAGTATTTT	TRBD1	TRBJ2-3	.	TRBV3-1/TRBV3-2
CAIGGTSGEDTQYF	TGTGCCATCGGGGGGACTAGCGGCGAGGATACGCAGTATTTT	TRBD2	TRBJ2-3	once	TRBV10-3
CASSYPFLVTGTSGNNEQFF	TGTGCCAGCAGTTATCCGTTTTTAGTTACCGGGACTAGCGGGAACAATGAGCAGTTCTTC	TRBD2	TRBJ2-1	.	TRBV6-2/TRBV6-3
CASSRTGKEETQYF	TGTGCCAGTAGTCGGACAGGGAAGGAAGAGACCCAGTACTTC	TRBD1	TRBJ2-5	.	TRBV19
CASKGQTTDTQYF	TGTGCCAGCAAGGGACAGACCACAGATACGCAGTATTTT	TRBD1	TRBJ2-3	.	TRBV11-3
CSVQGGAGGSYNEQFF	TGCAGCGTTCAGGGGGGAGCGGGAGGCTCCTACAATGAGCAGTTCTTC	TRBD2	TRBJ2-1	.	TRBV29-1
CSVHIWRNSQLNSPLHF	TGCAGCGTCCACATTTGGAGGAACAGCCAGTTAAATTCACCCCTCCACTTT	.	TRBJ1-6	.	TRBV29-1
CASSEEGGGINYGYTF	TGTGCCAGCAGTGAGGAGGGGGGGGGAATAAACTATGGCTACACCTTC	.	TRBJ1-2	.	TRBV6-1
CASSHTSHEQFF	TGTGCCAGCAGCCACACTAGTCATGAGCAGTTCTTC	.	TRBJ2-1	few	TRBV3-1/TRBV3-2